This T cell receptor (beta chain) was sequenced during a study of metastatic and nonmetastatic thyroid tumors. In the study overall: Comparative analysis of repertoires was undertaken across blood and tumor or nodule tissue obtained from malignant and benign thyroid patients. Findings and limits, study-wide: Compared with benign nodules, malignant thyroid tumors were reported to have significantly higher TCR beta diversity in both blood and tumor.

Thyroid surgery was preceded by no treatment in any patient. This clone was seen many times. The antigen is unknown. The CDR3 sequence is 13 residues long. The germline V gene encodes CDR1 GTSNPN and CDR2 SVGIG (reference sequence). The ends were cut back, 2 bases at V and 4 bases at J, with 9 bases in the middle. In the original workflow: CDR3 differences across clinicopathological groups were used to build a distant-metastasis classifier for papillary thyroid cancer. TCRdb re-clonotyped the PCR reads through MiXCR. The V and J calls shown here were made by TCRdb, not taken from the authors' results. The sample consists of 20,000 to 25,000 clones, 20% to 25% of them appearing once.

The sample comprised adjacent normal tissue. This clonotype was sampled from a female donor with papillary thyroid cancer or a benign thyroid nodule (not recorded which). Some clones in this sample may be carry-over from other donors' samples. J is TRBJ1-5 and V is TRBV30; a possible D gene is TRBD1 (5 bases). CDR3 loop: CAWSRQPNQPQHF. The CDR3 DNA follows: TGTGCCTGGAGTCGACAGCCTAATCAGCCCCAGCATTTT.